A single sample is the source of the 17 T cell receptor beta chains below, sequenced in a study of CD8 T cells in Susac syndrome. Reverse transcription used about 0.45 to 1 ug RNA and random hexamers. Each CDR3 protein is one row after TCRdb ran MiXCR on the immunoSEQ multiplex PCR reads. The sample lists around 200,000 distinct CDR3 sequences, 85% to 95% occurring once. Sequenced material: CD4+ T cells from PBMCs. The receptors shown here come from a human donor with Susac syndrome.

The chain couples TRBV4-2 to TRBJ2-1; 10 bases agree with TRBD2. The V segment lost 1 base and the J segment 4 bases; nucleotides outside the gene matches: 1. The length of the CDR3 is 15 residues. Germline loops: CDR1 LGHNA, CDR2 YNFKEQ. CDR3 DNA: TGTGCCAGCAGCCAAGCTAGCGGGAGTTACAATGAGCAGTTCTTC. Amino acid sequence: CASSQASGSYNEQFF.

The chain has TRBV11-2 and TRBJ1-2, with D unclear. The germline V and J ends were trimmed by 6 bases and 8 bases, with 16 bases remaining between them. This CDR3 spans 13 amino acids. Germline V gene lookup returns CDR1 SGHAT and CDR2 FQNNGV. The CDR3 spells CASRPRTSGGYTF. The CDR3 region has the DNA TGTGCCAGCAGGCCGCGGACCAGCGGCGGCTACACCTTC.

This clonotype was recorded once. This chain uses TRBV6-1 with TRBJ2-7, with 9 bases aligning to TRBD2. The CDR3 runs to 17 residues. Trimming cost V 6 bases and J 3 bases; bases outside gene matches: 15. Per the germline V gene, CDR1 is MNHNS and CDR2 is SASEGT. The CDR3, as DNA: TGTGCCAGCAGCCCACGAGGAAGCGGGAGGCCCTTCTACGAGCAGTACTTC. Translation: CASSPRGSGRPFYEQYF.

CDR3 region: CASSRRASGITDTQYF. CDR3 DNA: TGTGCCAGCAGTAGGCGGGCTAGCGGGATCACAGATACGCAGTATTTT. The chain uses TRBV28 and TRBJ2-3; TRBD2 matches at 9 bases. Trimming at V came to 5 bases and at J to 2 bases, leaving 8 bases not matched to a gene. This CDR3 contains 16 residues. CDR1 and CDR2 from the germline V gene are MDHEN and SYDVKM.

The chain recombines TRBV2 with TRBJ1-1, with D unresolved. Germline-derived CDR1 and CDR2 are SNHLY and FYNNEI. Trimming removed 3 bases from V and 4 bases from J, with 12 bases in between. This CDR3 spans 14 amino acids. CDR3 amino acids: CASSDEFPGTEAFF. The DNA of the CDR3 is TGTGCCAGCAGTGATGAGTTCCCGGGCACTGAAGCTTTCTTT. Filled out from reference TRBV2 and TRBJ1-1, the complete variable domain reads EPEVTQTPSHQVTQMGQEVILRCVPISNHLYFYWYRQILGQKVEFLVSFYNNEISEKSEIFDDQFSVERPDGSNFTLKIRSTKLEDSAMYFCASSDEFPGTEAFFGQGTRLTVV.

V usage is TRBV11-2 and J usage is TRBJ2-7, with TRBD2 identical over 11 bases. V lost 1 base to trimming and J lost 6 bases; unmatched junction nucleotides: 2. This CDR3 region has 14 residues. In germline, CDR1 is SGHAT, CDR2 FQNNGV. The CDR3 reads CASSLALAGGEQYF. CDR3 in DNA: TGTGCCAGCAGCTTAGCCCTAGCGGGAGGCGAGCAGTACTTC.

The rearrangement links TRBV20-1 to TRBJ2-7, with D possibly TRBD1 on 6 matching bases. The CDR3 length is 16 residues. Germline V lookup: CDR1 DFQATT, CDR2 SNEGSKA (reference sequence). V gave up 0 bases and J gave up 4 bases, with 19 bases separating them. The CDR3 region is CSARDTSTGSDYEQYF. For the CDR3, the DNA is TGCAGTGCTAGAGATACCTCGACAGGTAGTGATTACGAGCAGTACTTC.

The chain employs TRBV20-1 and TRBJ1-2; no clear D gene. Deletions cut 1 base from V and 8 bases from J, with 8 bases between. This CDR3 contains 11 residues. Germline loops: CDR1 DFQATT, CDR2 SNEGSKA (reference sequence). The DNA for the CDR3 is TGCAGTGCTAGAGGCGGGATCGGCTACACCTTC. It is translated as CSARGGIGYTF.

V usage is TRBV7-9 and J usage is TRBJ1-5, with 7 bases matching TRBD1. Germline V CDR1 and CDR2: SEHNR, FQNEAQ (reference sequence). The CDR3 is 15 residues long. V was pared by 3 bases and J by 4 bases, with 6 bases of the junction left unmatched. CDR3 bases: TGTGCCAGCAGCTTGTTCGGGGACAGTAATCAGCCCCAGCATTTT. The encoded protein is CASSLFGDSNQPQHF.

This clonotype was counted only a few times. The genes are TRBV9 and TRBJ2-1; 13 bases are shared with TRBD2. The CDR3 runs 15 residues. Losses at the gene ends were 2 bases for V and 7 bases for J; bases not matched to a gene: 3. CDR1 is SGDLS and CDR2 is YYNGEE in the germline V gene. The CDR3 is CASSVTSGGANEQFF. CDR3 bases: TGTGCCAGCAGCGTTACTAGCGGGGGGGCGAATGAGCAGTTCTTC. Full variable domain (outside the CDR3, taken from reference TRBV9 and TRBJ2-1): DSGVTQTPKHLITATGQRVTLRCSPRSGDLSVYWYQQSLDQGLQFLIQYYNGEERAKGNILERFSAQQFPDLHSELNLSSLELGDSALYFCASSVTSGGANEQFFGPGTRLTVL.

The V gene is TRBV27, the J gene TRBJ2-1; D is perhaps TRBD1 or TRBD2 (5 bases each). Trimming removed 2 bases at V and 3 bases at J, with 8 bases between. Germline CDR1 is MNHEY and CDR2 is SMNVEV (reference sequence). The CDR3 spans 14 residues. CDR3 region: CASSLRDRYNEQFF. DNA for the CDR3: TGTGCCAGCAGTTTACGGGACCGCTACAATGAGCAGTTCTTC.

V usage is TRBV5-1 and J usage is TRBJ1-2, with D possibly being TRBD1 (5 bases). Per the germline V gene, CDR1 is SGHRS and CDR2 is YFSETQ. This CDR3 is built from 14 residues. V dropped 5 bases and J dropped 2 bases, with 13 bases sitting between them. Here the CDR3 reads CASSAGIQNYGYTF. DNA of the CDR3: TGCGCCAGCAGTGCAGGGATTCAGAACTATGGCTACACCTTC.

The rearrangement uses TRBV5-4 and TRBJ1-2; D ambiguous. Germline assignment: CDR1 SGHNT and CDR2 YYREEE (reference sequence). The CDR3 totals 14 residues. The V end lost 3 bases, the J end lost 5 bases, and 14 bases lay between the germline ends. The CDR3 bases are TGTGCCAGCAGCTATCCAGATGGGGAATATGGCTACACCTTC. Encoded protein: CASSYPDGEYGYTF. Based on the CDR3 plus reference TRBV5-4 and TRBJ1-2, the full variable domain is ETGVTQSPTHLIKTRGQQVTLRCSSQSGHNTVSWYQQALGQGPQFIFQYYREEENGRGNFPPRFSGLQFPNYSSELNVNALELDDSALYLCASSYPDGEYGYTFGSGTRLTVV.

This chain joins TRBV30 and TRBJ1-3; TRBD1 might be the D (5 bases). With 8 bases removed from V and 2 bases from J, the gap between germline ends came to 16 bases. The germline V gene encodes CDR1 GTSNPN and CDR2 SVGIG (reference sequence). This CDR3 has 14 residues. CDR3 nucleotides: TGTGCCGCGCGGCGGGGGATAACTGGAAACACCATATATTTT. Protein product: CAARRGITGNTIYF.

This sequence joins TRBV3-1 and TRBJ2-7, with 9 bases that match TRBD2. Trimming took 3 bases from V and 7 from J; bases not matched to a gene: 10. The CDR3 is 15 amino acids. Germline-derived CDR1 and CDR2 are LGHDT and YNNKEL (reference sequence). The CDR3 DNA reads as TGTGCCAGCAGCCAGACTAGCGGCGCGGAAGGGGAGCAGTACTTC. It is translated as CASSQTSGAEGEQYF.

CDR3: CASSPAGGGHGYTF. Here the CDR3 DNA reads TGTGCCAGCTCACCCGCGGGGGGGGGCCATGGCTACACCTTC. This rearrangement joins TRBV18 to TRBJ1-2; perhaps TRBD1 as D (6 bases). Trimming removed 3 bases from V and 6 bases from J, with 14 bases in between. Germline assignment: CDR1 KGHSH and CDR2 LQKENI. The CDR3 totals 14 residues. The full variable domain, its missing parts supplied by reference TRBV18 and TRBJ1-2, is NAGVMQNPRHLVRRRGQEARLRCSPMKGHSHVYWYRQLPEEGLKFMVYLQKENIIDESGMPKERFSAEFPKEGPSILRIQQVVRGDSAAYFCASSPAGGGHGYTFGSGTRLTVV.

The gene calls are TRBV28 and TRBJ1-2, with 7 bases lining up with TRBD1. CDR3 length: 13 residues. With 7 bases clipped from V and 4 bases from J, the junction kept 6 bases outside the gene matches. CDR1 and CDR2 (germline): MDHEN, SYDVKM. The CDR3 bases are TGTGCCAGCACACCGGGACAGAGCTATGGCTACACCTTC. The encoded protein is CASTPGQSYGYTF.